This paragraph covers one T cell receptor beta chain sequence. This sample is drawn from a study of blood T cell repertoires in COVID-19. Across the whole study: Collection of acute and convalescent COVID-19 samples took place in the United States, Italy and Spain. Sample material is recorded as cDNA or gDNA derived from T cells, B-cell-depleted T cells, or PBMCs.

As processed by the authors: Amplifying reference gene primers gave estimates of nucleated cell counts. Clones were read by immunoSEQ multiplex PCR, and TCRdb kept only the in-frame ones, dropping some. The V and J calls and the clone size are those of that table, but D and trimming were determined from the DNA. The table lists about 100,000 clones, 90% to 95% of them singletons, with approximately 1.6% in the top ten. This CDR3 has 12 residues. V gave up 6 bases and J gave up 5 bases, with 8 bases separating them. CDR1 is SEHNR and CDR2 is FQNEAQ in the germline V gene (reference sequence). The V and J genes are TRBV7-9 and TRBJ2-1; D perhaps matches TRBD2 (6 bases). This sequence was found in a man aged 55 to 70 with acute or convalescent COVID-19. Sequencing input: peripheral blood. CDR3 loop: CASRGGDNEQFF. The CDR3 DNA reads TGTGCCAGCAGAGGAGGGGACAATGAGCAGTTCTTC.